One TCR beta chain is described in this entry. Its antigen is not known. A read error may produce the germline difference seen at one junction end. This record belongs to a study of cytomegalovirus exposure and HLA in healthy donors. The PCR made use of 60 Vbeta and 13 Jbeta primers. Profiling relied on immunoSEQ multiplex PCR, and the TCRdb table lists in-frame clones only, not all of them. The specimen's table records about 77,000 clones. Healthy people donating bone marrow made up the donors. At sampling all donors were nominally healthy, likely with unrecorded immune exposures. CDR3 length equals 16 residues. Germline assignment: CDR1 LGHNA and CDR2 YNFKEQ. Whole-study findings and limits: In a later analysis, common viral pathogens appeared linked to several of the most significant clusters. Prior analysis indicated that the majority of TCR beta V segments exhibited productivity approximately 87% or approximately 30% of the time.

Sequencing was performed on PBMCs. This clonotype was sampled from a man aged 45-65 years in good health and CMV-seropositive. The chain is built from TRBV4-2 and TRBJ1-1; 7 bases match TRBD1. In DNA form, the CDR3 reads TGTGCCAGCAGCCAGAAGACAGGGAGATCGAACACTGAAACTTTCTTT. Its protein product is CASSQKTGRSNTETFF.